Listed below are T cell receptor beta chains from one sample, sequenced in a study of blood T cell repertoires in COVID-19. Measured with immunoSEQ multiplex PCR; TCRdb has only the in-frame clones, and not every one. The sample yields about 130,000 clones, over 70% seen once. Material: peripheral blood. These receptor sequences come from a man older than 75 with acute or convalescent COVID-19. CDR3s include the opening cysteine and the closing phenylalanine or tryptophan. Fields, in order: V gene, J gene, D gene, clone size, CDR3 protein, CDR3 DNA. A D gene is named only where the DNA matches it firmly. Expanded clones get a size class; other rows say once, few or many, or leave the size out.

V: TRBV19; J: TRBJ2-7; D: NA; size: few; CDR3: CASSISGVVSSYEQYF; DNA: TGTGCCAGTAGTATTTCAGGGGTGGTTTCGTCCTACGAGCAGTACTTC
V: TRBV27; J: TRBJ2-2; D: NA; size: NA; CDR3: CASSPLDTGELFF; DNA: TGTGCCAGCAGCCCACTGGACACCGGGGAGCTGTTTTTT
V: TRBV5-1; J: TRBJ2-1; D: NA; size: NA; CDR3: CASSRGGYNEQFF; DNA: TGCGCCAGCAGCCGGGGTGGCTACAATGAGCAGTTCTTC
V: TRBV5-6; J: TRBJ2-7; D: NA; size: NA; CDR3: CASSLGQDHYEQYF; DNA: TGTGCCAGCAGCTTGGGACAGGACCACTACGAGCAGTACTTC
V: TRBV7-9; J: TRBJ1-1; D: TRBD1; size: medium-sized; CDR3: CASSFRQGLMDEAFF; DNA: TGTGCCAGCAGCTTCCGACAGGGGTTGATGGATGAAGCTTTCTTT
V: TRBV3-1/TRBV3-2; J: TRBJ2-3; D: TRBD2; size: NA; CDR3: CASSQDLAGGALQYF; DNA: TGTGCCAGCAGCCAGGACCTAGCGGGGGGAGCCTTGCAGTATTTT
V: TRBV7-2; J: TRBJ2-2; D: NA; size: NA; CDR3: CASSLESSLTGSGELFF; DNA: TGTGCCAGCAGCTTAGAATCTAGCCTCACGGGTAGCGGGGAGCTGTTTTTT
V: TRBV6-5; J: TRBJ1-6; D: NA; size: NA; CDR3: CASSYSRGTSSPLHF; DNA: TGTGCCAGCAGTTACTCTCGGGGGACTAGTTCACCCCTCCACTTT
V: TRBV30; J: TRBJ1-6; D: NA; size: NA; CDR3: CAWRQDSPLHF; DNA: TGTGCCTGGAGACAGGACTCACCCCTCCACTTT
V: TRBV7-2; J: TRBJ2-7; D: NA; size: few; CDR3: CASSLGGGIYEQYF; DNA: TGTGCCAGCAGCTTAGGCGGGGGCATATACGAGCAGTACTTC
V: TRBV5-1; J: TRBJ2-3; D: TRBD2; size: NA; CDR3: CASSVSGGTDTQYF; DNA: TGCGCCAGCAGCGTTAGCGGGGGGACAGATACGCAGTATTTT
V: TRBV7-9; J: TRBJ2-7; D: NA; size: NA; CDR3: CASSPEGRSYEQYF; DNA: TGTGCCAGCAGCCCCGAAGGGAGGTCCTACGAGCAGTACTTC
V: TRBV11-3; J: TRBJ2-7; D: NA; size: NA; CDR3: CASSLLSGTAYEQYF; DNA: TGTGCCAGCAGCCTCCTTAGCGGGACAGCCTACGAGCAGTACTTC
V: TRBV18; J: TRBJ1-1; D: NA; size: NA; CDR3: CASHGGRNTEAFF; DNA: TGTGCCAGTCATGGGGGGAGGAACACTGAAGCTTTCTTT
V: TRBV2; J: TRBJ2-7; D: TRBD1; size: NA; CDR3: CASSEGTGVYEQYF; DNA: TGTGCCAGCAGTGAAGGGACAGGGGTTTACGAGCAGTACTTC
V: TRBV19; J: TRBJ1-5; D: TRBD1; size: NA; CDR3: CASGRDRGLQPQHF; DNA: TGTGCCAGTGGGAGGGACAGGGGGCTTCAGCCCCAGCATTTT
V: TRBV6-6; J: TRBJ2-7; D: NA; size: NA; CDR3: CASSYPLVDEQYF; DNA: TGTGCCAGCAGTTACCCCTTAGTGGACGAGCAGTACTTC
V: TRBV5-1; J: TRBJ2-1; D: TRBD1; size: NA; CDR3: CASSLSGTGSLDEQFF; DNA: TGCGCCAGCAGCTTGTCCGGGACAGGGAGTCTTGATGAGCAGTTCTTC
V: TRBV2; J: TRBJ1-1; D: NA; size: NA; CDR3: CASVGQRNTEAFF; DNA: TGTGCCAGCGTGGGACAAAGGAACACTGAAGCTTTCTTT
V: TRBV4-2; J: TRBJ1-5; D: TRBD1; size: NA; CDR3: CASSRDRGLGQPQHF; DNA: TGTGCCAGCAGCCGGGACAGGGGCTTGGGTCAGCCCCAGCATTTT
V: TRBV18; J: TRBJ2-2; D: TRBD1; size: few; CDR3: CASSRDREELFF; DNA: TGTGCCAGCTCACGGGACAGGGAGGAGCTGTTTTTT
V: TRBV2; J: TRBJ1-1; D: NA; size: once; CDR3: CASSERLREDTNTEAFF; DNA: TGTGCCAGCAGTGAGCGCCTTAGGGAGGACACGAACACTGAAGCTTTCTTT
V: TRBV20-1; J: TRBJ2-1; D: NA; size: NA; CDR3: CSVLADEQFF; DNA: TGCAGTGTTTTAGCAGATGAGCAGTTCTTC
V: TRBV4-1; J: TRBJ1-2; D: NA; size: few; CDR3: CASSLEGPPSFYGYTF; DNA: TGCGCCAGCAGCCTCGAGGGCCCGCCTTCCTTCTATGGCTACACCTTC
V: TRBV3-1/TRBV3-2; J: TRBJ1-3; D: TRBD1; size: NA; CDR3: CASSPGGYGNTIYF; DNA: TGTGCCAGCAGCCCAGGGGGGTATGGAAACACCATATATTTT
V: TRBV13; J: TRBJ2-7; D: TRBD1; size: NA; CDR3: CASSSGTDYEQYF; DNA: TGTGCCAGCAGCTCCGGGACAGACTACGAGCAGTACTTC
V: TRBV6-6; J: TRBJ1-5; D: NA; size: NA; CDR3: CASSWDISNQPQHF; DNA: TGTGCCAGCAGCTGGGACATTAGCAATCAGCCCCAGCATTTT
V: TRBV7-9; J: TRBJ2-5; D: TRBD2; size: many; CDR3: CASSTREGPRETQYF; DNA: TGTGCCAGCAGCACCCGGGAGGGCCCTCGGGAGACCCAGTACTTC
V: TRBV2; J: TRBJ1-6; D: TRBD1; size: few; CDR3: CASSPTGERSPLHF; DNA: TGTGCCAGCAGTCCCACAGGGGAGAGGTCACCCCTCCACTTT
V: TRBV5-8; J: TRBJ2-2; D: NA; size: NA; CDR3: CASSPYGTPSSDTGELFF; DNA: TGTGCCAGCAGCCCATACGGGACACCTTCATCGGACACCGGGGAGCTGTTTTTT
V: TRBV18; J: TRBJ2-2; D: TRBD1; size: few; CDR3: CASSPQGAGGELFF; DNA: TGTGCCAGCTCACCTCAGGGGGCTGGCGGGGAGCTGTTTTTT
V: TRBV6-5; J: TRBJ2-7; D: NA; size: once; CDR3: CASTLDLGASEQYF; DNA: TGTGCCAGCACCCTGGACCTGGGGGCCTCGGAGCAGTACTTC
V: TRBV28; J: TRBJ2-2; D: TRBD1; size: NA; CDR3: CASSPGGTNTGELFF; DNA: TGTGCCAGCAGCCCAGGGGGTACGAACACCGGGGAGCTGTTTTTT
V: TRBV9; J: TRBJ1-3; D: NA; size: NA; CDR3: CASSVTPSRDSGNTIYF; DNA: TGTGCCAGCAGCGTAACTCCTTCTAGAGACTCTGGAAACACCATATATTTT
V: TRBV4-1; J: TRBJ2-5; D: NA; size: few; CDR3: CASSRWRRETQYF; DNA: TGCGCCAGCAGCCGGTGGAGGAGGGAGACCCAGTACTTC
V: TRBV23-1; J: TRBJ2-2; D: TRBD1; size: few; CDR3: CASSRDRSTGELFF; DNA: TGCGCCAGCAGTCGGGACAGAAGCACCGGGGAGCTGTTTTTT
V: TRBV7-2; J: TRBJ2-1; D: TRBD2; size: NA; CDR3: CASSLTGAGGRNNEQFF; DNA: TGTGCCAGCAGCCTCACCGGAGCGGGGGGGCGCAACAATGAGCAGTTCTTC
V: TRBV18; J: TRBJ1-2; D: TRBD1; size: NA; CDR3: CASSPLRDRESSNYGYTF; DNA: TGTGCCAGCTCACCACTCCGGGACAGGGAGTCAAGCAACTATGGCTACACCTTC
V: TRBV7-8; J: TRBJ2-7; D: TRBD1; size: NA; CDR3: CASSNGTGWAYEQYF; DNA: TGTGCCAGCAGTAATGGGACAGGGTGGGCCTACGAGCAGTACTTC
V: TRBV5-8; J: TRBJ2-5; D: TRBD1; size: NA; CDR3: CASSARDRGKTQYF; DNA: TGTGCCAGCAGCGCCCGGGACAGGGGAAAGACCCAGTACTTC
V: TRBV7-9; J: TRBJ2-3; D: TRBD2; size: NA; CDR3: CASSLGLAGSGTDTQYF; DNA: TGTGCCAGCAGCTTGGGACTAGCGGGATCCGGAACAGATACGCAGTATTTT
V: TRBV2; J: TRBJ1-6; D: TRBD1; size: NA; CDR3: CATAGQGVSSPLHF; DNA: TGTGCCACCGCGGGACAGGGGGTGAGTTCACCCCTCCACTTT
V: TRBV6-5; J: TRBJ1-3; D: TRBD1; size: NA; CDR3: CASSPGQERGNTIYF; DNA: TGTGCCAGCAGTCCCGGACAGGAGAGAGGAAACACCATATATTTT
V: TRBV6-6; J: TRBJ2-3; D: TRBD2; size: NA; CDR3: CASSNLAGGADTQYF; DNA: TGTGCCAGCAGTAACTTAGCGGGGGGCGCAGATACGCAGTATTTT
V: TRBV28; J: TRBJ2-1; D: TRBD1; size: NA; CDR3: CASSPLIGTDQSSYNEQFF; DNA: TGTGCCAGCAGTCCGCTGATTGGGACAGACCAGAGCTCCTACAATGAGCAGTTCTTC
V: TRBV6-5; J: TRBJ1-5; D: NA; size: NA; CDR3: CASSPRQDSNQPQHF; DNA: TGTGCCAGCAGTCCCCGACAGGATAGCAATCAGCCCCAGCATTTT